This T cell receptor (beta chain) is from a study of T-cell memory formation after mild COVID-19. Whole-study results and caveats: Mainly CM and EM harbored the contracting CD4+ clones; mainly EMRA harbored the CD8+ ones.

TCRdb re-analysed the 5' RACE reads in MiXCR, keeping a single row per CDR3 protein. Found here are about 150,000 distinct CDR3 sequences, roughly a fifth of them singletons; the top ten hold 2% to 2.5%. This clonotype was counted only a few times. What it binds is unknown. The V end was cut by 3 bases, the J end by 0 bases, with 14 bases between. Germline-derived CDR1 and CDR2 are LGHNA and YSLEER. This CDR3 region has 16 residues. The origin of this receptor is an adult woman who had mild COVID-19 (a few samples of this study predate the infection). Cell type and time point are not known. The genes are TRBV4-3 and TRBJ1-2; tentative D call: TRBD1 (5 bases). The sample was PBMCs or a T cell subset sorted from them (not recorded which). The CDR3 spells CASSQPGTGTNYGYTF. The DNA of the CDR3 is TGCGCCAGCAGCCAGCCAGGGACCGGAACTAACTATGGCTACACCTTC.